Following are 10 T cell receptor beta chains from one sample sequenced in a study of blood T cells in healthy people across ages. Combining a sample-barcoded 5' primer with a J-beta primer mix, a second PCR ran for 7 to 11 cycles. TCRdb itself ran the 5' RACE reads through MiXCR, one entry per CDR3 protein. The sample lists around 990,000 distinct CDR3 sequences, 30% to 40% occurring once. The material sequenced was blood. Receptor source: a man aged 18 to 35 in good health.

This clonotype turned up a few times. The chain uses TRBV4-2 and TRBJ2-2; 8 nucleotides line up with TRBD1. CDR1 is LGHNA and CDR2 is YNFKEQ in the germline V gene. This CDR3 has 16 amino acids. V was pared by 4 bases and J by 1 base, with 5 bases of the junction left unmatched. Here the CDR3 DNA reads TGTGCCAGCAGCCGTAAGGGGACAGGGAACACCGGGGAGCTGTTTTTT. As protein: CASSRKGTGNTGELFF.

This clonotype was counted at least ten times. The chain employs TRBV28 and TRBJ2-3, with D unclear. The CDR3 covers 16 residues. V was cut by 3 bases and J by 0 bases, with 13 bases left in between. Looked up from germline, CDR1 is MDHEN and CDR2 is SYDVKM. CDR3 protein: CASSFFIPYSTDTQYF. Written as DNA, the CDR3 is TGTGCCAGCAGTTTTTTTATCCCGTACAGCACAGATACGCAGTATTTT.

The chain carries TRBV11-2 and TRBJ1-3; tentative D call: TRBD1 (5 bases). This CDR3 is 16 amino acids long. Trimming took 4 bases from V and 0 from J, leaving 13 bases between them. Germline-derived CDR1 and CDR2 are SGHAT and FQNNGV. DNA for the CDR3: TGTGCCAGCAGCTATCGACAGCGAAACTCTGGAAACACCATATATTTT. It codes for CASSYRQRNSGNTIYF.

The V call is TRBV6-6, the J call TRBJ2-1, with a tentative D call TRBD2 (5 bases). The CDR3 covers 13 residues. The V and J ends lost 2 bases and 10 bases respectively, with 12 bases between them. Germline-derived CDR1 and CDR2 are MNHNY and SVGAGI (reference sequence). The CDR3 region is CASSYEGLGEQFF. The CDR3, as DNA: TGTGCCAGCAGTTACGAGGGTCTTGGGGAGCAGTTCTTC.

The V call is TRBV12-3 or TRBV12-4, the J call TRBJ2-1; TRBD2 agrees at 8 bases. This CDR3 has 14 residues. The V gene end was trimmed by 1 base and the J gene end by 6 bases; junction bases not matched to a gene: 2. CDR3 region: CASSLGGGRNEQFF. The CDR3 DNA is TGTGCCAGCAGTTTAGGCGGGGGGCGCAATGAGCAGTTCTTC.

This chain links TRBV10-3 with TRBJ1-5, with D perhaps TRBD1 (6 bases). Germline V gene data show CDR1 as ENHRY and CDR2 as SYGVKD. V dropped 10 bases and J dropped 2 bases, with 15 bases sitting between them. This CDR3 spans 14 amino acids. Here the CDR3 DNA reads TGTGCCACCTCAGGACAGTTTGGCAATCAGCCCCAGCATTTT. This translates into CATSGQFGNQPQHF.

The sample holds many counts of this clonotype. The gene calls are TRBV12-3 or TRBV12-4 and TRBJ1-2; possible D gene TRBD1, 5 bases. Trimming took off 3 bases at V and 7 bases at J, with 12 bases between the two ends. The CDR3 has 13 amino acids. DNA of the CDR3: TGTGCCAGCAGTTTGCCCAGGGCGGCTGGCTACACCTTC. Residues: CASSLPRAAGYTF.

CDR3 sequence (DNA): TGCAGTGCTAGACGGGGACACAAAAATGAGCAGTTCTTC. Encoded protein: CSARRGHKNEQFF. V usage is TRBV20-1 and J usage is TRBJ2-1; D is perhaps TRBD1 (6 bases). This CDR3 contains 13 residues. V was pared by 2 bases and J by 7 bases, with 12 bases between. Germline V CDR1 and CDR2: DFQATT, SNEGSKA (reference sequence).

In this sample, this clonotype turned up a few times. The CDR3 is CASSYSGSGGTEAFF. For the CDR3, the DNA is TGTGCCAGCAGTTACTCGGGGTCAGGGGGAACTGAAGCTTTCTTT. This chain links TRBV6-6 with TRBJ1-1; 7 positions agree with TRBD1. J was trimmed by 5 bases and V by 0 bases; bases with no gene match: 6. In germline, CDR1 is MNHNY, CDR2 SVGAGI (reference sequence). There are 15 residues in the CDR3.

This chain uses TRBV7-2 with TRBJ1-2; D might be TRBD1 (6 bases). Germline-derived CDR1 and CDR2 are SGHTA and FQGNSA. Trimming left V 1 base short and J 8 bases short, with 17 bases between. This CDR3 contains 15 residues. In DNA, the CDR3 is TGTGCCAGCAGCTTAGAAGGGGAGACAGGTGTGGGCTACACCTTC. It yields the protein CASSLEGETGVGYTF.